One sample yielded the 27 T cell receptor beta chains listed below, sequenced in a study of post-analysis software for immune sequencing data. Study-wide points: Comparison of patients with controls showed five or six TRBV segments more frequent in patients, TRBV5-6, TRBV5-1 and TRBV20-1 among them.

These receptors' antigens are unknown. TCR beta libraries were prepared from cDNA with unique molecular identifiers. TCRdb re-analysed the PCR reads in MiXCR, keeping a single row per CDR3 protein. The sample lists about 810,000 distinct CDR3 sequences, roughly 50% occurring once. Sequencing used blood. All receptors derive from a girl between 5 and 17 years old with multiple sclerosis.

V gene TRBV29-1 combines with J gene TRBJ2-1; 8 bases fit TRBD2. The CDR3 has 13 amino acids. Germline V gene sequence: CDR1 SQVTM, CDR2 ANQGSEA. J was trimmed by 4 bases and V by 6 bases; bases with no gene match: 5. CDR3 coding DNA: TGCAGCGTATTAAGCGGGAGATACAATGAGCAGTTCTTC. Translated, it gives CSVLSGRYNEQFF.

The rearrangement links TRBV11-2 to TRBJ2-1; 8 nucleotides line up with TRBD2. V was pared by 5 bases and J by 7 bases, with 13 bases of the junction left unmatched. There are 16 residues in the CDR3. Germline V gives CDR1 SGHAT, CDR2 FQNNGV. CDR3 nucleotides: TGTGCCAGCAGCGTGCGTGCGGGGGGTCTCCTGAATGAGCAGTTCTTC. Residues: CASSVRAGGLLNEQFF.

The chain carries TRBV7-2 and TRBJ1-2, with 7 bases fitting TRBD1. The CDR3 covers 14 residues. Trimming took 4 bases from V and 6 from J; bases not matched to a gene: 8. CDR1 and CDR2 (germline): SGHTA, FQGNSA. In DNA form, the CDR3 reads TGTGCCAGCAGCTCTAGGGGACAGCTTGATGGCTACACCTTC. As protein: CASSSRGQLDGYTF. The whole variable domain, remainder taken from reference TRBV7-2 and TRBJ1-2, is GAGVSQSPSNKVTEKGKDVELRCDPISGHTALYWYRQSLGQGLEFLIYFQGNSAPDKSGLPSDRFSAERTGGSVSTLTIQRTQQEDSAVYLCASSSRGQLDGYTFGSGTRLTVV.

The genes are TRBV6-1 and TRBJ2-3; TRBD2 aligns across 7 bases. The CDR3 is 17 residues long. The V gene's germline CDR1 is MNHNS and CDR2 SASEGT. J lost 3 bases, V lost 2 bases, and 11 bases had no gene match. This CDR3 is CASSESRVRRGTDTQYF. DNA of the CDR3: TGTGCCAGCAGTGAATCTCGTGTTAGGCGGGGGACAGATACGCAGTATTTT.

This chain uses TRBV3-1 with TRBJ2-1, with D possibly matching TRBD2 (6 bases). The germline gives CDR1 LGHDT, CDR2 YNNKEL (reference sequence). Trimming took off 1 base at V and 0 bases at J, with 10 bases between the two ends. This CDR3 has 16 amino acids. CDR3 DNA sequence: TGTGCCAGCAGCCAAGTGGGGGGTCGCTCCTACAATGAGCAGTTCTTC. Translating it yields CASSQVGGRSYNEQFF.

This chain uses TRBV4-2 with TRBJ2-7; TRBD2 might be the D (5 bases). The end of the DNA fits TRBJ2-5 better, so the J call may be wrong. This CDR3 has 14 amino acids. The germline V gene encodes CDR1 LGHNA and CDR2 YNFKEQ. CDR3 DNA sequence: TGTGCCAGCAGCCAAGATCGGCTAGCAGAGACCCAGTACTTC. Translating it yields CASSQDRLAETQYF.

The rearrangement links TRBV20-1 to TRBJ1-5; D is uncertain. Germline lookup yields CDR1 DFQATT and CDR2 SNEGSKA (reference sequence). V was clipped by 3 bases and J by 4 bases, with 13 bases between them. CDR3 length equals 14 residues. For the CDR3, the DNA is TGCAGTGCTAGGGCGCTCCAGGTAAATCAGCCCCAGCATTTT. It encodes CSARALQVNQPQHF.

The chain employs TRBV5-1 and TRBJ2-5; D unclear. CDR1 and CDR2 from the germline V gene are SGHRS and YFSETQ. The CDR3 is 15 residues long. Deletions cut 0 bases from V and 5 bases from J, with 14 bases between. CDR3 coding DNA: TGCGCCAGCAGCTTGGATCTTTCGAGGATTGAGACCCAGTACTTC. This codes for CASSLDLSRIETQYF.

This clonotype came up a few times. The chain uses TRBV12-3 or TRBV12-4 and TRBJ2-1; no reliable D call. V was cut by 0 bases and J by 5 bases, with 11 bases left in between. The CDR3 consists of 15 residues. The chain's CDR3 is CASSLAPGRNNEQFF. The CDR3 DNA reads TGTGCCAGCAGTTTAGCCCCTGGCAGAAACAATGAGCAGTTCTTC.

The chain carries TRBV7-3 and TRBJ1-2, with 9 positions matching TRBD1. CDR1 and CDR2 from the germline V gene are SGHTA and FQGTGA. CDR3 length equals 15 residues. Trimming removed 5 bases from V and 8 bases from J; junction bases left unmatched: 12. CDR3 loop: CASSRPGTGLTGYTF. The CDR3, as DNA: TGTGCCAGCAGCCGTCCCGGGACAGGGTTGACAGGCTACACCTTC.

This clonotype has a handful of counts. This sequence joins TRBV20-1 and TRBJ2-7, with 11 bases fitting TRBD2. In germline, CDR1 is DFQATT, CDR2 SNEGSKA (reference sequence). The junction had 9 bases not matched to a gene; V was cut back by 4 bases and J by 4 bases. This CDR3 is 15 amino acids long. In DNA, the CDR3 is TGCAGTGCTACTTATCGACTAGCGGGAAAGTACGAGCAGTACTTC. Translating gives CSATYRLAGKYEQYF.

About this clonotype: Mismatch with germline at one junction end may stem from a read error. The V gene is TRBV20-1, the J gene TRBJ2-4; 9 bases line up with TRBD1. Germline V CDR1 and CDR2: DFQATT, SNEGSKA (reference sequence). CDR3 length: 20 amino acids. The CDR3 reads CSARDPQGTGNVGTKNIRYF. DNA of the CDR3: TGCAGTGCTAGAGACCCCCAAGGGACAGGGAACGTTGGGACCAAAAACATTCGGTACTTC.

This clonotype was recorded a few times. The chain carries TRBV6-5 and TRBJ1-2, with 9 bases fitting TRBD1. CDR1 and CDR2 (germline): MNHEY, SVGAGI. The CDR3 is 14 amino acids. The junction had 9 bases not matched to a gene; V was cut back by 8 bases and J by 5 bases. The CDR3 reads CASANRGPLYGYTF. CDR3 nucleotide sequence: TGTGCCAGCGCCAACAGGGGGCCTCTTTATGGCTACACCTTC.

The rearrangement joins TRBV28 to TRBJ2-3; 7 bases are shared with TRBD2. The CDR3 consists of 13 residues. Trimming at V came to 4 bases and at J to 11 bases, leaving 9 bases not matched to a gene. CDR1 MDHEN and CDR2 SYDVKM come from the germline V gene. For the CDR3, the DNA is TGTGCCAGCAGTTACGGGACCGGGAGGATGCAGTATTTT. Amino acids: CASSYGTGRMQYF.

This clonotype was detected a few times. V is TRBV3-1 and J is TRBJ2-5, with TRBD1 matching 10 bases. The V segment lost 1 base and the J segment 7 bases; nucleotides outside the gene matches: 9. CDR3 length: 16 residues. Germline V gene data show CDR1 as LGHDT and CDR2 as YNNKEL (reference sequence). The CDR3 is CASSQGSGQGMGTQYF. In DNA form, the CDR3 reads TGTGCCAGCAGCCAAGGATCGGGACAGGGGATGGGGACCCAGTACTTC.

V gene TRBV10-2 combines with J gene TRBJ2-3, with D maybe TRBD1 (5 bases). V lost 0 bases and J 2 bases, leaving 21 bases between the germline ends. The CDR3 contains 19 residues. Germline CDR1 is WSHSY and CDR2 is SAAADI. The CDR3 region is CASSESPLRGGSHTDTQYF. CDR3 in DNA: TGCGCCAGCAGTGAGTCTCCGCTTAGGGGTGGAAGTCACACAGATACGCAGTATTTT.

This clonotype was seen only a few times. The chain joins TRBV30 to TRBJ2-1; the D gene is possibly TRBD2 (6 bases). Trimming took off 0 bases at V and 6 bases at J, with 15 bases between the two ends. CDR3 length: 15 residues. The germline gives CDR1 GTSNPN, CDR2 SVGIG (reference sequence). The CDR3 is CAWSVGGRGSNEQFF. The CDR3 DNA sequence: TGTGCCTGGAGTGTTGGAGGGAGAGGGTCCAATGAGCAGTTCTTC.

The rearrangement joins TRBV3-1 to TRBJ2-1; TRBD2 matches 7 bases. Germline loops: CDR1 LGHDT, CDR2 YNNKEL (reference sequence). Trimming took 2 bases from V and 3 from J; bases not matched to a gene: 10. CDR3 length equals 17 residues. The CDR3 nucleotides read TGTGCCAGCAGCCAATTTTCGGGGAGGGTCAACTACAATGAGCAGTTCTTC. As protein: CASSQFSGRVNYNEQFF.

V and J are TRBV29-1 and TRBJ1-1; weak D call: TRBD1 (5 bases). CDR1 SQVTM and CDR2 ANQGSEA come from the germline V gene. Trimming left V 4 bases short and J 10 bases short, with 16 bases between. The CDR3 is 12 residues long. The CDR3 reads CSVAGGAVGAFF. The CDR3 DNA follows: TGCAGCGTTGCTGGAGGGGCGGTGGGAGCTTTCTTT.

The V call is TRBV9, the J call TRBJ2-1; D gene unclear. With 4 bases removed from V and 6 bases from J, the gap between germline ends came to 8 bases. The germline V gene encodes CDR1 SGDLS and CDR2 YYNGEE. This CDR3 contains 12 residues. Here the CDR3 reads CASSPGFNEQFF. The CDR3 DNA is TGTGCCAGCAGCCCCGGGTTCAATGAGCAGTTCTTC.

As to this clonotype: The germline gene is not matched at one end of the junction; a read error may be the cause. The CDR3 DNA reads TGTGCCACCAGCGGAGATCCGCGACTAGCGGGAGAGACCCAGTACTTC. Protein sequence: CATSGDPRLAGETQYF. This chain joins TRBV15 and TRBJ2-5, with 10 bases matching TRBD2. Per the germline V gene, CDR1 is LNHNV and CDR2 is YYDKDF (reference sequence). CDR3 length equals 16 residues.

This chain connects TRBV4-1 to TRBJ2-7, with D unclear. Germline loops: CDR1 MGHRA, CDR2 YSYEKL. Trimming shortened V by 3 bases and J by 5 bases, and 14 bases separated the two germline ends. The CDR3 is 14 residues long. CDR3 bases: TGCGCCAGCAGCCACGGCCTTCCAACCGACGAGCAGTACTTC. Its protein product is CASSHGLPTDEQYF.

This chain joins TRBV3-1 and TRBJ2-3; perhaps TRBD2 as D (6 bases). V lost 2 bases and J lost 7, with 16 bases in between. The V gene's germline CDR1 is LGHDT and CDR2 YNNKEL (reference sequence). The CDR3 is made up of 15 amino acids. CDR3 protein: CASSQNPGGWNTQYF. CDR3 DNA sequence: TGTGCCAGCAGCCAAAATCCTGGGGGGTGGAATACGCAGTATTTT.

This clonotype was detected a few times. The chain couples TRBV6-5 to TRBJ1-2, with 7 positions matching TRBD1. Germline values: CDR1 MNHEY, CDR2 SVGAGI. The V and J ends lost 6 bases and 5 bases, in that order; junction bases with no gene match: 12. The CDR3 is made up of 15 amino acids. CDR3 sequence: CASSANTGQVYGYTF. The CDR3 nucleotides are TGTGCCAGCAGCGCGAATACCGGACAGGTTTATGGCTACACCTTC.

This chain connects TRBV7-9 to TRBJ2-1; no firm D call. Trimming stripped 0 bases from V and 10 bases from J, with 7 bases between. The CDR3 runs 12 residues. Germline CDR1 reads SEHNR; CDR2 reads FQNEAQ (reference sequence). The CDR3 is CASSLAVGEQFF. In nucleotides, the CDR3 is TGTGCCAGCAGCTTAGCTGTTGGGGAGCAGTTCTTC.

The gene calls are TRBV6-5 and TRBJ2-7; D gene ambiguous. The ends were cut back, 2 bases at V and 3 bases at J, with 11 bases in the middle. Germline V lookup: CDR1 MNHEY, CDR2 SVGAGI. This CDR3 is 14 amino acids long. The CDR3 is CASSYSRMVYEQYF. In DNA, the CDR3 is TGTGCCAGCAGTTACAGCCGGATGGTCTACGAGCAGTACTTC.

The sample holds a few counts of this clonotype. The chain couples TRBV7-8 to TRBJ2-5; TRBD1 or TRBD2 may be the D gene (6 bases each). The CDR3 sequence is 15 residues long. Trimming took 0 bases from V and 7 from J, leaving 15 bases between them. Per the germline V gene, CDR1 is SGHVS and CDR2 is FQNEAQ. DNA for the CDR3: TGTGCCAGCAGCTTAGCTTGGGGGGCGGGTGGGACCCAGTACTTC. Translation: CASSLAWGAGGTQYF.